This passage covers 26 T cell receptor beta chains from one sample sequenced in a study of T cell responses to AZD1222 COVID-19 vaccine. Generated by immunoSEQ multiplex PCR, the TCRdb table keeps only in-frame clones and is missing some. The repertoire includes 100,000 to 120,000 clones, over 80% of them detected once, and 5% sits in the top ten. The sequencing used peripheral blood, collected on day 0 of AZD1222 vaccination. The receptors here all came from an adult in good health.

The chain is built from TRBV19 and TRBJ1-1; D is unresolved. The germline V gene encodes CDR1 LNHDA and CDR2 SQIVND (reference sequence). The V gene lost 3 bases and the J gene lost 1 base, with 6 bases spanning the gap. The CDR3 spans 13 residues. The CDR3 nucleotides read TGTGCCAGTAGTATGACCCGGAACACTGAAGCTTTCTTT. Amino acid sequence: CASSMTRNTEAFF.

The sample holds one count of this clone. The chain couples TRBV9 to TRBJ1-1; TRBD1 might be the D (5 bases). Germline V CDR1 and CDR2: SGDLS, YYNGEE. Deletions cut 2 bases from V and 2 bases from J, with 13 bases between. The CDR3 has 15 amino acids. The CDR3 coding sequence is TGTGCCAGCAGCGTGTCACAGGTGGTTAACACTGAAGCTTTCTTT. This sequence encodes CASSVSQVVNTEAFF.

The rearrangement links TRBV19 to TRBJ1-2; D is ambiguous. Germline V gene lookup returns CDR1 LNHDA and CDR2 SQIVND (reference sequence). This CDR3 region has 15 residues. The V end was cut by 1 base, the J end by 0 bases, with 9 bases between. This CDR3 reads CASSIAADPNYGYTF. CDR3 sequence (DNA): TGTGCCAGTAGTATAGCGGCAGATCCTAACTATGGCTACACCTTC.

The rearrangement links TRBV9 to TRBJ1-3, with D hard to call. The CDR3 consists of 16 residues. Germline loops: CDR1 SGDLS, CDR2 YYNGEE. V gave up 0 bases and J gave up 0 bases, with 10 bases separating them. This CDR3 reads CASSVASGSSGNTIYF. For the CDR3, the DNA is TGTGCCAGCAGCGTAGCTTCGGGGAGCTCTGGAAACACCATATATTTT.

The rearrangement links TRBV5-1 to TRBJ2-7; no clear D gene. V lost 4 bases and J lost 4, with 9 bases in between. There are 12 residues in the CDR3. Germline-derived CDR1 and CDR2 are SGHRS and YFSETQ. The CDR3 DNA sequence: TGCGCCAGCAGCCCCAACAGTTACGAGCAGTACTTC. This gives the protein CASSPNSYEQYF.

This clone was observed once. Compared with germline, one end of the junction differs, possibly owing to a read error. This chain joins TRBV11-2 and TRBJ1-1; D is perhaps TRBD1 (6 bases). The CDR3 covers 13 residues. Germline CDR1 reads SGHAT; CDR2 reads FQNNGV. The CDR3 loop is CASSIDRIGEAFF. The CDR3 bases are TGTGCCAGCAGCATAGACAGGATAGGGGAAGCTTTCTTT.

The chain couples TRBV3-1 (or the pseudogene TRBV3-2) to TRBJ2-3; D remains unclear. This CDR3 comprises 14 residues. Germline lookup yields CDR1 LGHDT and CDR2 YNNKEL (reference sequence). Trimming pared 1 base from V and 1 base from J, leaving 6 bases between. The chain's CDR3 is CASSQVRGTDTQYF. The DNA for the CDR3 is TGTGCCAGCAGCCAAGTTCGGGGCACAGATACGCAGTATTTT.

The rearrangement links TRBV27 to TRBJ1-5; D is unresolved. Germline CDR1 reads MNHEY; CDR2 reads SMNVEV (reference sequence). V shed 5 bases and J shed 6 bases, with 11 bases lying between them. This CDR3 contains 13 residues. DNA of the CDR3: TGTGCCAGCAGTCCCGTCTGGGGTCAGCCCCAGCATTTT. This gives the protein CASSPVWGQPQHF.

The gene calls are TRBV30 and TRBJ1-2, with D unresolved. Trimming cost V 0 bases and J 4 bases, with 15 bases left between them. Germline V lookup: CDR1 GTSNPN, CDR2 SVGIG (reference sequence). CDR3 length: 15 amino acids. CDR3 nucleotides: TGTGCCTGGAGTGTATCGGAGTGGTGGGGCTATGGCTACACCTTC. Encoded protein: CAWSVSEWWGYGYTF. Full variable domain (outside the CDR3, taken from reference TRBV30 and TRBJ1-2): SQTIHQWPATLVQPVGSPLSLECTVEGTSNPNLYWYRQAAGRGLQLLFYSVGIGQISSEVPQNLSASRPQDRQFILSSKKLLLSDSGFYLCAWSVSEWWGYGYTFGSGTRLTVV.

The J gene is TRBJ1-2, the V gene TRBV19, with unresolved D. This CDR3 spans 12 amino acids. CDR1 is LNHDA and CDR2 is SQIVND in the germline V gene (reference sequence). Trimming cost V 6 bases and J 8 bases, with 13 bases left between them. For the CDR3, the DNA is TGTGCCAGTAGGGACTCTATGGGGGGCTACACCTTC. Amino acids: CASRDSMGGYTF.

The chain joins TRBV3-1 (or the pseudogene TRBV3-2) to TRBJ1-5; D gene uncertain. There are 15 residues in the CDR3. Trimming took off 5 bases at V and 10 bases at J, with 21 bases between the two ends. Germline CDR1 and CDR2: LGHDT and YNNKEL (reference sequence). In DNA, the CDR3 is TGTGCCAGCAGCGATTCCGGGCCCGGGATAAGCCCCCAGCATTTT. This sequence encodes CASSDSGPGISPQHF.

The rearrangement links TRBV19 to TRBJ1-4, with unresolved D. Trimming shortened V by 10 bases and J by 11 bases, and 11 bases separated the two germline ends. The CDR3 covers 10 residues. The germline V gene has CDR1 LNHDA and CDR2 SQIVND (reference sequence). CDR3: CATSAGKLFF. DNA of the CDR3: TGTGCCACCTCAGCGGGGAAACTGTTTTTT.

This chain uses TRBV6-2 or TRBV6-3 with TRBJ2-1; TRBD2 agrees at 8 bases. V dropped 6 bases and J dropped 4; count of bases not matched to a gene: 5. The CDR3 covers 14 residues. CDR1 is MNHEY, CDR2 SVGEGT, per germline. The DNA for the CDR3 is TGTGCCAGCAGCCCACTAGCGGATTACAATGAGCAGTTCTTC. Its protein product is CASSPLADYNEQFF.

CDR3 bases: TGTGCCAGCAGCTCCACAGGGGGCGATGAGCAGTTCTTC. This translates into CASSSTGGDEQFF. This chain uses TRBV5-5 with TRBJ2-1; 9 bases align to TRBD1. Germline V gives CDR1 SGHKS, CDR2 YYEKEE (reference sequence). V gave up 3 bases and J gave up 8 bases; unmatched junction bases: 3. The CDR3 is 13 residues long.

The gene calls are TRBV7-2 and TRBJ1-1; no definite D call. The germline gives CDR1 SGHTA, CDR2 FQGNSA. The CDR3 is 13 amino acids. Trimming stripped 3 bases from V and 1 base from J, with 6 bases between. CDR3 sequence: CASSFRSNTEAFF. CDR3 DNA sequence: TGTGCCAGCAGCTTTCGGTCGAACACTGAAGCTTTCTTT.

V gene TRBV2 combines with J gene TRBJ2-3, with 10 bases that match TRBD1. Germline CDR1 and CDR2: SNHLY and FYNNEI. The length of the CDR3 is 14 residues. The V gene end was trimmed by 6 bases and the J gene end by 6 bases; junction bases not matched to a gene: 6. CDR3 sequence (DNA): TGTGCCAGCAGGCGACAGGGGGCTTATGATACGCAGTATTTT. This gives the protein CASRRQGAYDTQYF. Full variable domain (remainder filled in from reference TRBV2 and TRBJ2-3): EPEVTQTPSHQVTQMGQEVILRCVPISNHLYFYWYRQILGQKVEFLVSFYNNEISEKSEIFDDQFSVERPDGSNFTLKIRSTKLEDSAMYFCASRRQGAYDTQYFGPGTRLTVL.

This clone has a count of ten or more. The gene calls are TRBV2 and TRBJ1-5; maybe TRBD1 (6 bases). The CDR3 spans 16 residues. The germline V gene has CDR1 SNHLY and CDR2 FYNNEI. V was pared by 6 bases and J by 7 bases, with 22 bases between. CDR3 sequence: CASSPPGVLGGQPQHF. CDR3 bases: TGTGCCAGCAGCCCCCCAGGGGTGCTTGGAGGGCAGCCCCAGCATTTT.

This chain links TRBV12-3 or TRBV12-4 with TRBJ2-5; no reliable D call. The V end was cut by 6 bases, the J end by 4 bases, with 6 bases between. This CDR3 has 11 amino acids. The CDR3 spells CASSPLETQYF. CDR3 in DNA: TGTGCCAGCAGCCCATTAGAGACCCAGTACTTC.

As to this clone: Additional DNA sequences in this sample encode the identical CDR3. V gene TRBV19 combines with J gene TRBJ1-3; D might be TRBD1 (6 bases). The germline gives CDR1 LNHDA, CDR2 SQIVND (reference sequence). This CDR3 comprises 15 residues. Trimming took 4 bases from V and 1 from J, leaving 11 bases between them. CDR3 amino acids: CASSSTGISGNTIYF. The CDR3 DNA is TGTGCCAGTAGTAGCACAGGGATTTCTGGAAACACCATATATTTT.

The chain links TRBV29-1 to TRBJ2-7; D is unresolved. Trimming pared 2 bases from V and 3 bases from J, leaving 8 bases between. Germline V gene sequence: CDR1 SQVTM, CDR2 ANQGSEA. The CDR3 spans 12 residues. The chain's CDR3 is CSVESSLYEQYF. The DNA for the CDR3 is TGCAGCGTTGAAAGCAGCCTCTACGAGCAGTACTTC.

The chain joins TRBV6-1 to TRBJ1-5, with 9 bases aligning to TRBD1. J gave up 3 bases and V 6 bases, and 3 bases lay outside the gene matches. The CDR3 has 14 amino acids. The V gene's germline CDR1 is MNHNS and CDR2 SASEGT. DNA for the CDR3: TGTGCCAGCAGGGGACAGGGACTCAATCAGCCCCAGCATTTT. Amino acids: CASRGQGLNQPQHF.

This sequence joins TRBV19 and TRBJ1-1; D ambiguous. V was cut by 7 bases and J by 5 bases, with 17 bases left in between. In germline, CDR1 is LNHDA, CDR2 SQIVND (reference sequence). This CDR3 spans 14 amino acids. This chain's CDR3 is CASTRGQVGTEAFF. CDR3 nucleotides: TGTGCCAGTACAAGAGGCCAAGTCGGAACTGAAGCTTTCTTT. Using reference TRBV19 and TRBJ1-1 for the parts outside the CDR3, the full variable domain is DGGITQSPKYLFRKEGQNVTLSCEQNLNHDAMYWYRQDPGQGLRLIYYSQIVNDFQKGDIAEGYSVSREKKESFPLTVTSAQKNPTAFYLCASTRGQVGTEAFFGQGTRLTVV.

The chain combines TRBV4-1 with TRBJ1-1; unclear D gene. This CDR3 comprises 11 residues. The ends were cut back, 3 bases at V and 9 bases at J, with 8 bases in the middle. CDR1 and CDR2 from the germline V gene are MGHRA and YSYEKL. The CDR3 nucleotides read TGCGCCAGCAGCCAGAAGTCCCAAGCTTTCTTT. Amino acid sequence: CASSQKSQAFF.

Only a few counts were recorded for this clone. The junction differs from germline at one of its ends, possibly a read error. The V and J genes are TRBV6-1 and TRBJ1-3, with 7 bases aligning to TRBD1. CDR3 length: 15 amino acids. The V gene's germline CDR1 is MNHNS and CDR2 SASEGT. Here the CDR3 reads CASREGGAGGNTIYF. In nucleotides, the CDR3 is TGTGCCAGCAGGGAAGGGGGCGCAGGTGGAAACACCATATATTTT.

V is TRBV16 and J is TRBJ1-5; the D is unclear. CDR1 is KGHSY, CDR2 FQNENV, per germline. The CDR3 sequence is 15 residues long. The germline V and J ends were trimmed by 0 bases and 5 bases, with 11 bases remaining between them. The CDR3 region has the DNA TGTGCCAGCAGCCAATCGCGGAGCCTGTATCAGCCCCAGCATTTT. It is translated as CASSQSRSLYQPQHF.

This clone is a singleton in its sample. This sequence joins TRBV6-5 and TRBJ1-2, with 7 positions matching TRBD1. The V and J ends lost 5 bases and 8 bases, in that order; junction bases with no gene match: 8. This CDR3 comprises 13 residues. Germline assignment: CDR1 MNHEY and CDR2 SVGAGI. The CDR3: CASSHDRERGYTF. CDR3 in DNA: TGTGCCAGCAGTCACGACAGGGAGCGGGGCTACACCTTC.